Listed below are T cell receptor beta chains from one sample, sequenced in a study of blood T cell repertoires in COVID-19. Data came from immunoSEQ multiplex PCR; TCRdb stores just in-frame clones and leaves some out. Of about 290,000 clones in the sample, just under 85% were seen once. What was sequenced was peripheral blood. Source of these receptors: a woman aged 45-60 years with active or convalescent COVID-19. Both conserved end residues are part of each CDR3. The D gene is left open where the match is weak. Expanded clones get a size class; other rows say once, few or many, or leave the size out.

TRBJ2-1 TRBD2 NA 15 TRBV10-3 TGTGCCATCAGTGAGTCGACTAGCGGGGACAATGAGCAGTTCTTC CAISESTSGDNEQFF
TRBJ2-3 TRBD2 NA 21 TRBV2 TGTGCCAGCAGTGAAGAAGTTCCCCGGGGAGGTAGCGGGAGGGAAACAGATACGCAGTATTTT CASSEEVPRGGSGRETDTQYF
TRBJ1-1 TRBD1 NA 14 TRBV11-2 TGTGCCAGCAGCTTAGCCTGGGCAGGGGGCCTAGCTTTCTTT CASSLAWAGGLAFF
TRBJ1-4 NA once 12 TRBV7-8 TGTGCCAGCAGCCCAGAGGCGGGCGGACTGTTTTTT CASSPEAGGLFF
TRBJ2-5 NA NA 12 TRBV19 TGTGCCAGTAGAGGGGGACGGGAGACCCAGTACTTC CASRGGRETQYF
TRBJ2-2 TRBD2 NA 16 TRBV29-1 TGCAGCGTTGATTCCGCGACTAGCGGGAGAACCGGGGAGCTGTTTTTT CSVDSATSGRTGELFF
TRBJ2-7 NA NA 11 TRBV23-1 TGCGCCAGCAGTCATACCTACGAGCAGTACTTC CASSHTYEQYF
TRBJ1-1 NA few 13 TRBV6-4 TGTGCCAGCAGAAAGGACGGGGGAGCCGAAGCTTTCTTT CASRKDGGAEAFF
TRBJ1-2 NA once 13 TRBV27 TGTGCCAGCAGTTTACTAGGGAGCTATGGCTACACCTTC CASSLLGSYGYTF
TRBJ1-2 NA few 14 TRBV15 TGTGCCACCAGCAGAGGAGACAGTAACTATGGCTACACCTTC CATSRGDSNYGYTF
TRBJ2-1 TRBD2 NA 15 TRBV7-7 TGTGCCAGCAGCTTAGGGACTAGCGGGAGAAATGAGCAGTTCTTC CASSLGTSGRNEQFF
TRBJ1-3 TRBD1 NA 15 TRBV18 TGTGCCAGCTCAACCGGGACAGGGCTTGGAAACACCATATATTTT CASSTGTGLGNTIYF
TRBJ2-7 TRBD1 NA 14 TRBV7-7 TGTGCTAGCAGCTTAGGACAGGGGGCTTACGAGCAGTACTTC CASSLGQGAYEQYF
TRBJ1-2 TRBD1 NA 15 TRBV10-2 TGCGCCAGCAGGGGGGCTGGACAGGGCTTACACGGCTACACCTTC CASRGAGQGLHGYTF